A selection of T cell receptor beta chains follows, all from one sample in a study of blood T cell repertoires in COVID-19. Libraries were prepared by immunoSEQ multiplex PCR; TCRdb keeps only in-frame clonotypes and omits some of them. The sample contains a few hundred thousand clones, about nine tenths of which appear only once. The sequencing input was PBMCs or T cells enriched from blood (not recorded which). Receptors were obtained from a woman between 18 and 29 years old who had recovered from COVID-19. CDR3s include the opening cysteine and the closing phenylalanine or tryptophan. The D gene is left open where the match is weak. Size tells how often a clone was seen (once, few, many) or the class of an expanded clone, and some rows leave it out.

d_call,v_call,clone_size,j_call,cdr3_nt,cdr3_aa
TRBD1,TRBV24-1,.,TRBJ1-2,TGTGCCACCAGTGACACGGGACAGGGGGCTCGAGGCTACACCTTC,CATSDTGQGARGYTF
TRBD1,TRBV5-4,.,TRBJ1-1,TGTGCCAGCAGCCCCGACAGGGCGGAAGAAGCTTTCTTT,CASSPDRAEEAFF
TRBD1,TRBV9,few,TRBJ2-7,TGTGCCAGCAGCCTGGGACAGGGGAGCTCCTACGAGCAGTACTTC,CASSLGQGSSYEQYF
.,TRBV5-1,.,TRBJ1-1,TGCGCCAGCAGCTTGGGCGGGGGGACTGAAGCTTTCTTT,CASSLGGGTEAFF
TRBD1,TRBV7-2,.,TRBJ2-2,TGTGCCAGCAGCCGTGGGACAGGGGAGAGCACCGGGGAGCTGTTTTTT,CASSRGTGESTGELFF
.,TRBV15,.,TRBJ2-5,TGTGCCACCAGCAGAGATTACGGGTCACAAGAGACCCAGTACTTC,CATSRDYGSQETQYF
TRBD2,TRBV2,once,TRBJ2-1,TGTGCCAGCAGTGGTGCGGGAGGCACCTACAATGAGCAGTTCTTC,CASSGAGGTYNEQFF
.,TRBV5-1,.,TRBJ1-1,TGCGCCAGCAGCTTGAATCAGGGGCCAGGGAACACTGAAGCTTTCTTT,CASSLNQGPGNTEAFF
TRBD1,TRBV19,once,TRBJ2-4,TGTGCCAGTAGTGATCTACCGGGACAGGGTGCCAACATTCAGTACTTC,CASSDLPGQGANIQYF
TRBD1,TRBV19,.,TRBJ2-1,TGTGCCAGTAGTAAAGGGACAGGGGGGCGCCAAGTGAACAATGAGCAGTTCTTC,CASSKGTGGRQVNNEQFF
.,TRBV4-2,.,TRBJ2-7,TGTGCCAGCAGCCTTCTAGGGGGGGGACCACCCTACGAGCAGTACTTC,CASSLLGGGPPYEQYF
TRBD1,TRBV7-3,.,TRBJ2-6,TGTGCCAGCAGCCCAGGGGGCTCTGGGGCCAACGTCCTGACTTTC,CASSPGGSGANVLTF
.,TRBV27,.,TRBJ2-7,TGTGCCAGCAGTCCAACTATTACCGGGACTCCTTTGAGCTCCTACGAGCAGTACTTC,CASSPTITGTPLSSYEQYF
.,TRBV7-9,.,TRBJ2-7,TGTGCCAGCAGCTTATCTGTCGAGCAGTACTTC,CASSLSVEQYF
TRBD1,TRBV3-1/TRBV3-2,.,TRBJ1-2,TGTGCCAGCAGATCTAACGGGAAGGGGGCGAACTATGGCTACACCTTC,CASRSNGKGANYGYTF
.,TRBV5-1,.,TRBJ2-3,TGCGCCAGTATAGACCAGGCTAGCACAGATACGCAGTATTTT,CASIDQASTDTQYF
TRBD1,TRBV11-2,once,TRBJ1-2,TGTGCCAGCAGCTTAGATCGACAGGGAGGCTATGGCTACACCTTC,CASSLDRQGGYGYTF
.,TRBV28,.,TRBJ1-1,TGTGCCAGCAGTTCCGTGGGGGCCGCGAACACTGAAGCTTTCTTT,CASSSVGAANTEAFF
.,TRBV6-6,.,TRBJ1-4,TGTGCCAGCAGTTACGGGGGGGAAAAACTGTTTTTT,CASSYGGEKLFF
.,TRBV30,.,TRBJ1-6,TGTGCCTGGAGTTATGAGACAAGTCACTCCGGGGGGCCCCTCCACTTT,CAWSYETSHSGGPLHF
.,TRBV30,.,TRBJ1-1,TGTGCCTGGAGTTACGGGATGAACACTGAAGCTTTCTTT,CAWSYGMNTEAFF
.,TRBV11-2,.,TRBJ1-2,TGTGCCAGCAGCTCCTACCGCGGGGTGAATGGCTACACCTTC,CASSSYRGVNGYTF
.,TRBV5-1,.,TRBJ2-7,TGCGCCAGCAGCCTACCCCTAGCCCGAGAGCAGTACTTC,CASSLPLAREQYF
TRBD1,TRBV4-2,.,TRBJ1-6,TGTGCCAGCAGCCAAGATAGGGTTGGGACAGGGGGGAATTCACCCCTCCACTTT,CASSQDRVGTGGNSPLHF
.,TRBV28,.,TRBJ2-7,TGTGCCAGCAGTTTCCCCAGGGGCGAGCAGTACTTC,CASSFPRGEQYF
.,TRBV28,.,TRBJ1-1,TGTGCCAGCACCGAACCCCGACAGTCCTTGAACACTGAAGCTTTCTTT,CASTEPRQSLNTEAFF
TRBD1,TRBV4-3,.,TRBJ2-5,TGCGCCAGCAGCCAAGGACCGTCGACAGGGAGCCAAGAGACCCAGTACTTC,CASSQGPSTGSQETQYF
TRBD1,TRBV12-3/TRBV12-4,few,TRBJ1-2,TGTGCCAGCAGGGAACAGGGGGGATATGGCTACACCTTC,CASREQGGYGYTF
.,TRBV7-3,.,TRBJ2-1,TGTGCCAGCAGCCTACCCGGGACTGGAGACAATGAGCAGTTCTTC,CASSLPGTGDNEQFF
TRBD1,TRBV18,.,TRBJ1-1,TGTGCCAGCTCAGAGCGACAGGGAATTACCACTGAAGCTTTCTTT,CASSERQGITTEAFF
.,TRBV27,.,TRBJ2-7,TGTGCCAGCACCCAAGAGGGGGAAAAGCTGCAGCAGTACTTC,CASTQEGEKLQQYF
.,TRBV7-8,.,TRBJ1-2,TGTGCCAGCAGCACTTATACAGTCCCCTATGGCTACACCTTC,CASSTYTVPYGYTF
TRBD1,TRBV18,.,TRBJ1-2,TGTGCCAGCTCACTAGCCAGGGGGGAATATGGCTACACCTTC,CASSLARGEYGYTF
.,TRBV7-9,.,TRBJ1-3,TGTGCCAGCAGCCGTGACAGAGCCTCTGGAAACACCATATATTTT,CASSRDRASGNTIYF
TRBD1,TRBV2,.,TRBJ1-5,TGTGCCAGCAGTGAATATACAGGGGGCAATCAGCCCCAGCATTTT,CASSEYTGGNQPQHF
.,TRBV27,.,TRBJ1-1,TGTGCCAGCAGCTCCCCCAGTGGGTTGCACCGCGGCAGGGTGGGTGAAGCTTTCTTT,CASSSPSGLHRGRVGEAFF
.,TRBV28,.,TRBJ2-7,TGTGCCAGCAGTTCCCCGGGAAGCTCCTACGAGCAGTACTTC,CASSSPGSSYEQYF
.,TRBV21-1,.,TRBJ2-7,TGTGCCAGCAGCAAAGGTCGGGACAGTCCCTCCTACGAGCAGTACTTC,CASSKGRDSPSYEQYF
TRBD2,TRBV7-2,.,TRBJ2-7,TGTGCCAGCAGCTTGAGTTACGGGGGGTACGAGCAGTACTTC,CASSLSYGGYEQYF
TRBD2,TRBV6-4,.,TRBJ2-2,TGTGCCAGCAGTCCCCTAGCGGGCCTCACCGGGGAGCTGTTTTTT,CASSPLAGLTGELFF
.,TRBV6-5,.,TRBJ1-2,TGTGCCAGCAGAGGAGTCGGGGGCTACACCTTC,CASRGVGGYTF
TRBD1,TRBV7-2,.,TRBJ1-1,TGTGCCAGCAGCACTCGACAGGGGCGGAACACTGAAGCTTTCTTT,CASSTRQGRNTEAFF
TRBD2,TRBV7-9,once,TRBJ2-1,TGTGCCAGCAACCGAGCTAGCGGGGGGAACAATGAGCAGTTCTTC,CASNRASGGNNEQFF
.,TRBV7-3,.,TRBJ2-7,TGTGCCAGCAGCTTAGTTTCAAACAGGTCCTACGAGCAGTACTTC,CASSLVSNRSYEQYF
.,TRBV12-3/TRBV12-4,.,TRBJ1-1,TGTGCCAGCAGCTCCATTCGGCAGCGATTT,CASSSIRQRF
TRBD1,TRBV28,.,TRBJ1-6,TGTGCCAGCAGACCGGGACAGGCTAATTCACCCCTCCACTTT,CASRPGQANSPLHF
.,TRBV12-3/TRBV12-4,.,TRBJ1-2,TGTGCCAGCAGGCGTTCAGGGCCCTATGGCTACACCTTC,CASRRSGPYGYTF
TRBD2,TRBV6-2/TRBV6-3,once,TRBJ2-3,TGTGCCAGCATCCCTAGCGGGGTTTTCACAGATACGCAGTATTTT,CASIPSGVFTDTQYF
TRBD2,TRBV7-3,.,TRBJ2-1,TGTGCCAGCAGCCCCGTGCCAGCGGGGGGCTACAATGAGCAGTTCTTC,CASSPVPAGGYNEQFF
TRBD1,TRBV28,.,TRBJ2-7,TGTGCCAGCAGGGACAGGGTGTCGTCCTACGAGCAGTACTTC,CASRDRVSSYEQYF
TRBD1,TRBV24-1,.,TRBJ1-5,TGTGCCACCAGTGACCCGGGACAGGGCAATCAGCCCCAGCATTTT,CATSDPGQGNQPQHF
.,TRBV7-2,.,TRBJ2-7,TGTGCCAGCAGACGGGGAAGCGGGCCGACCTACGAGCAGTACTTC,CASRRGSGPTYEQYF
.,TRBV10-3,.,TRBJ2-7,TGTGCCATCAGTGACTATAGCTACGAGCAGTACTTC,CAISDYSYEQYF
.,TRBV20-1,.,TRBJ1-1,TGCAGTGCTAGAGTCGTTTCGGAGTTCTTT,CSARVVSEFF
TRBD1,TRBV19,.,TRBJ1-5,TGTGCCAGTAGTATAGTTCAGGGGGGCAATCAGCCCCAGCATTTT,CASSIVQGGNQPQHF